The 8 T cell receptor beta chains listed next were all sequenced from one sample in a study of blood T cell repertoires in COVID-19. The repertoire was sequenced with immunoSEQ multiplex PCR; TCRdb's copy has only in-frame clones and lacks some. The repertoire includes some 150,000 clones, 75% to 90% of them detected once, and roughly 37% sits in the top ten. The source material was peripheral blood. The receptors originated from a man between 50 and 59 years old who had recovered from COVID-19.

This chain uses TRBV7-9 with TRBJ1-5, with D perhaps matching TRBD1 (6 bases). This CDR3 is 16 amino acids long. The ends were cut back, 1 base at V and 2 bases at J, with 12 bases in the middle. CDR1 SEHNR and CDR2 FQNEAQ come from the germline V gene (reference sequence). CDR3 protein: CASSLGAGVGNQPQHF. The CDR3 DNA reads TGTGCCAGCAGCTTAGGGGCAGGGGTTGGCAATCAGCCCCAGCATTTT.

This chain links TRBV12-3 or TRBV12-4 with TRBJ2-7; unclear D gene. The ends were cut back, 6 bases at V and 6 bases at J, with 15 bases in the middle. This CDR3 comprises 13 residues. CDR3 residues: CASSRLPETEQYF. The CDR3, as DNA: TGTGCCAGCAGCCGACTCCCCGAGACCGAGCAGTACTTC.

The V and J genes are TRBV19 and TRBJ2-2; maybe TRBD1 (6 bases). The germline V gene encodes CDR1 LNHDA and CDR2 SQIVND (reference sequence). CDR3 length equals 13 residues. V was trimmed by 3 bases and J by 4 bases, leaving 6 bases between them. CDR3 coding DNA: TGTGCCAGTAGTATCAGGGGCACCGGGGAGCTGTTTTTT. Protein sequence: CASSIRGTGELFF.

This clone has more than one count but fewer than ten. The chain is built from TRBV5-1 and TRBJ1-2, with 10 bases lining up with TRBD1. CDR1 is SGHRS, CDR2 YFSETQ, per germline. Trimming at V came to 2 bases and at J to 8 bases, leaving 9 bases not matched to a gene. This CDR3 contains 15 residues. This chain's CDR3 is CASSLGTGASWGYTF. The CDR3 DNA sequence: TGCGCCAGCAGCTTAGGGACAGGGGCATCTTGGGGCTACACCTTC.

Details on this clone: Other DNA variants within this sample encode the same CDR3. The rearrangement joins TRBV4-2 to TRBJ2-1; 11 positions match TRBD2. The junction had 4 bases not matched to a gene; V was cut back by 0 bases and J by 6 bases. The CDR3 extends over 16 amino acids. Per germline, CDR1 LGHNA and CDR2 YNFKEQ. In DNA, the CDR3 is TGTGCCAGCAGCCAAGAACTAGCGGGGGCCGGCAATGAGCAGTTCTTC. Residues: CASSQELAGAGNEQFF.

The chain has TRBV19 and TRBJ2-1; TRBD1 might be the D (5 bases). With 5 bases removed from V and 9 bases from J, the gap between germline ends came to 11 bases. Germline CDR1 and CDR2: LNHDA and SQIVND (reference sequence). The CDR3 sequence is 12 residues long. The chain's CDR3 is CASSFRVGEQFF. The CDR3 coding sequence is TGTGCCAGTAGTTTCAGGGTGGGTGAGCAGTTCTTC. Supplemented by reference TRBV19 and TRBJ2-1, the full variable domain reads DGGITQSPKYLFRKEGQNVTLSCEQNLNHDAMYWYRQDPGQGLRLIYYSQIVNDFQKGDIAEGYSVSREKKESFPLTVTSAQKNPTAFYLCASSFRVGEQFFGPGTRLTVL.

The CDR3 here is CASSYGPPGDQPQHF. DNA for the CDR3: TGTGCCAGCAGTTACGGCCCGCCCGGGGATCAGCCCCAGCATTTT. V usage is TRBV6-6 and J usage is TRBJ1-5; no clear D gene. V lost 2 bases to trimming and J lost 5 bases, with 13 bases between them. This CDR3 region has 15 residues. The germline V gene encodes CDR1 MNHNY and CDR2 SVGAGI (reference sequence).

The chain recombines TRBV4-3 with TRBJ2-5; D unclear. Germline-derived CDR1 and CDR2 are LGHNA and YSLEER. The CDR3 runs to 14 residues. Between the trimmed V and J ends, which lost 0 bases and 3 bases, there was a span of 8 bases. CDR3 loop: CASSQDTAKETQYF. The CDR3 DNA reads TGCGCCAGCAGCCAAGATACTGCCAAAGAGACCCAGTACTTC.